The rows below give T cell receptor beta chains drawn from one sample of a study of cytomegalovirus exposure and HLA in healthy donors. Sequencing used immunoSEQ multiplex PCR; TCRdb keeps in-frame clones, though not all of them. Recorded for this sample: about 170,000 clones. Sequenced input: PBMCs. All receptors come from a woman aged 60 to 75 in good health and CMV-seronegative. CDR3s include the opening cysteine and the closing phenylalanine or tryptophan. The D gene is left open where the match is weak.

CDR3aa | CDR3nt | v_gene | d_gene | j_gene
CASSLTGVRETQYF | TGCGCCAGCAGCTTGACAGGGGTGAGGGAGACCCAGTACTTC | TRBV4-1 | TRBD1 | TRBJ2-5
CASSPNRDIPPRYEQYF | TGTGCCAGCAGCCCGAACCGGGACATCCCTCCCCGCTACGAGCAGTACTTC | TRBV7-8 | NA | TRBJ2-7
CASSFTGISYEQYF | TGTGCCAGCAGCTTTACAGGGATTTCCTACGAGCAGTACTTC | TRBV7-9 | NA | TRBJ2-7
CASSSATGHTTEQFF | TGTGCCAGCAGCTCCGCGACAGGGCATACAACTGAGCAGTTCTTC | TRBV7-3 | TRBD1 | TRBJ2-1
CASSLEGLGAFF | TGTGCCAGCAGCTTAGAGGGGCTGGGGGCTTTCTTT | TRBV7-9 | NA | TRBJ1-1
CASSSWDRVFYEQYF | TGTGCCAGCAGCTCGTGGGACAGGGTCTTCTACGAGCAGTACTTC | TRBV7-2 | TRBD1 | TRBJ2-7
CASSEDPGTGGETQYF | TGTGCCAGCAGTGAAGATCCCGGGACAGGGGGAGAGACCCAGTACTTC | TRBV6-1 | TRBD1 | TRBJ2-5
CASSSVRDGGELFF | TGTGCCAGCAGCTCCGTACGGGATGGCGGGGAGCTGTTTTTT | TRBV5-6 | NA | TRBJ2-2
CASIGQGAREAFF | TGTGCCAGCATCGGACAGGGGGCACGTGAAGCTTTCTTT | TRBV6-5 | TRBD1 | TRBJ1-1
CASSFSTGHISYEQYF | TGTGCCAGCAGTTTTTCGACAGGGCATATCTCCTACGAGCAGTACTTC | TRBV6-5 | TRBD1 | TRBJ2-7
CASSLTGQGVLYF | TGTGCCAGCAGCTTAACGGGACAGGGAGTTTTGTACTTC | TRBV7-3 | TRBD1 | TRBJ2-7
CASSYSQGREAFF | TGCGCCAGCAGCTATTCACAGGGGCGCGAAGCTTTCTTT | TRBV5-1 | TRBD1 | TRBJ1-1
CASSLIPTPGDYGYTF | TGCGCCAGCAGCCTAATACCGACTCCCGGGGACTATGGCTACACCTTC | TRBV5-1 | NA | TRBJ1-2
CASSRPPQGSFDTEAFF | TGCGCCAGCAGCCGCCCCCCACAGGGGTCTTTTGACACTGAAGCTTTCTTT | TRBV5-1 | TRBD1 | TRBJ1-1
CASSPGQGVSRGDGYTF | TGTGCCAGCTCACCTGGACAGGGGGTATCCCGCGGAGATGGCTACACCTTC | TRBV18 | TRBD1 | TRBJ1-2
CASSAEGLNTEAFF | TGTGCCAGCAGTGCTGAGGGCTTGAACACTGAAGCTTTCTTT | TRBV6-1 | NA | TRBJ1-1
CASSHPKTGNYGYTF | TGCGCCAGCAGCCACCCCAAGACAGGGAACTATGGCTACACCTTC | TRBV4-1 | TRBD1 | TRBJ1-2
CASGLGTIIQYF | TGTGCTAGTGGTTTGGGGACTATCATTCAGTACTTC | TRBV12-5 | NA | TRBJ2-4
CASSMERAGGQPQHF | TGTGCCAGTAGTATGGAGAGGGCGGGTGGTCAGCCCCAGCATTTT | TRBV19 | NA | TRBJ1-5
CASSLRGDTEAFF | TGTGCCAGCAGCCTAAGGGGGGACACTGAAGCTTTCTTT | TRBV7-3 | NA | TRBJ1-1
CASSQLRLATQYF | TGTGCCAGCAGCCAACTCCGACTAGCGACGCAGTATTTT | TRBV14 | TRBD2 | TRBJ2-3
CASSEDRGTQYF | TGTGCCAGCAGCGAAGACAGGGGAACGCAGTATTTT | TRBV7-3 | TRBD1 | TRBJ2-3
CASSLSWDTTSSPLHF | TGTGCCAGCAGTCTCAGCTGGGACACCACTTCTTCACCCCTCCACTTT | TRBV27 | NA | TRBJ1-6
CASREGLRSSYEQYF | TGTGCCAGCAGGGAGGGGCTACGAAGCTCCTACGAGCAGTACTTC | TRBV6-1 | NA | TRBJ2-7
CASSLVPGVEQYF | TGTGCCAGCAGCTTAGTGCCAGGGGTCGAGCAGTACTTC | TRBV11-3 | NA | TRBJ2-7
CASSLDEITGELFF | TGCGCCAGCAGTCTAGACGAGATCACCGGGGAGCTGTTTTTT | TRBV4-1 | NA | TRBJ2-2
CASPLGQGAGPLEAFF | TGTGCCAGCCCCTTGGGGCAGGGGGCGGGTCCCCTTGAAGCTTTCTTT | TRBV7-9 | TRBD1 | TRBJ1-1
CASRPTGTGNYGYTF | TGTGCCAGCAGACCCACCGGGACAGGAAACTATGGCTACACCTTC | TRBV6-5 | TRBD1 | TRBJ1-2
CASSQQREALDEQFF | TGCGCCAGCAGCCAACAGCGGGAGGCCCTGGATGAGCAGTTCTTC | TRBV4-1 | TRBD2 | TRBJ2-1
CASSQVRADTQYF | TGCGCCAGCAGCCAAGTCAGGGCCGATACGCAGTATTTT | TRBV4-1 | NA | TRBJ2-3
CASSSERGSTYNEQFF | TGTGCCAGCAGCTCGGAGCGGGGGAGTACCTACAATGAGCAGTTCTTC | TRBV5-4 | TRBD2 | TRBJ2-1
CASSMGAGTGGGYTF | TGTGCCAGTAGTATGGGCGCTGGGACAGGTGGTGGCTACACCTTC | TRBV19 | TRBD1 | TRBJ1-2
CASSLTDSADSPLHF | TGTGCCAGCTCACTAACGGACAGTGCGGATTCACCCCTCCACTTT | TRBV18 | NA | TRBJ1-6
CASKVAAGGGGETQYF | TGTGCCAGCAAGGTCGCAGCGGGAGGTGGGGGAGAGACCCAGTACTTC | TRBV5-4 | TRBD2 | TRBJ2-5
CASSTILAGAYEQYF | TGTGCCAGCAGCACCATACTAGCGGGGGCCTACGAGCAGTACTTC | TRBV5-5 | TRBD2 | TRBJ2-7
CASSLLSGGTEAFF | TGTGCCAGCAGCTTACTTAGCGGGGGCACTGAAGCTTTCTTT | TRBV11-2 | NA | TRBJ1-1
CASSYWDSSTEAFF | TGTGCCAGCAGTTACTGGGACAGTAGCACTGAAGCTTTCTTT | TRBV6-5 | TRBD1 | TRBJ1-1
CASAPTGISYEQYF | TGTGCCAGCGCCCCGACAGGGATCTCCTACGAGCAGTACTTC | TRBV6-5 | TRBD1 | TRBJ2-7
CATSPGGGAGYTF | TGTGCCACCAGCCCCGGTGGGGGGGCGGGCTACACCTTC | TRBV15 | NA | TRBJ1-2